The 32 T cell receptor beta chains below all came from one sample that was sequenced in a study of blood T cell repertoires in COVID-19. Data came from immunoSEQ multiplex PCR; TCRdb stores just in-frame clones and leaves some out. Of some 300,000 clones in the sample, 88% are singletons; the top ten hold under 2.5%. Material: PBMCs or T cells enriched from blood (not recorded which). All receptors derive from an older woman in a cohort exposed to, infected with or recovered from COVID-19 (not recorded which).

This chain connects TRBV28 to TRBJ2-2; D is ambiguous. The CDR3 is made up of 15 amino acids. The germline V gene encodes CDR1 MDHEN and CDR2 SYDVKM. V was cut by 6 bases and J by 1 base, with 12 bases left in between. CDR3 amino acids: CASSPIRGNTGELFF. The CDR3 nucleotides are TGTGCCAGCAGCCCGATTCGAGGGAACACCGGGGAGCTGTTTTTT.

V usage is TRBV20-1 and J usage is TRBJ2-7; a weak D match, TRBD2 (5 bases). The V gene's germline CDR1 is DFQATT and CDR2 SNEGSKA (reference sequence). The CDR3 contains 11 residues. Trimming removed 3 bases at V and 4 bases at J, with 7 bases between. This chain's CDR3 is CSAREAYEQYF. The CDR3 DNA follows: TGCAGTGCTAGGGAGGCATACGAGCAGTACTTC.

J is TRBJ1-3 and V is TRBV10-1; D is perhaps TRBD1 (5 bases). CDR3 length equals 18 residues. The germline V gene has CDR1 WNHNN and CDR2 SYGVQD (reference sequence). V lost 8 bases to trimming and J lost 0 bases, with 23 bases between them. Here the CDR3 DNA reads TGCGCCAGCGGCCGGCGGGGCGGGGTCGGCCGCTCTGGAAACACCATATATTTT. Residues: CASGRRGGVGRSGNTIYF.

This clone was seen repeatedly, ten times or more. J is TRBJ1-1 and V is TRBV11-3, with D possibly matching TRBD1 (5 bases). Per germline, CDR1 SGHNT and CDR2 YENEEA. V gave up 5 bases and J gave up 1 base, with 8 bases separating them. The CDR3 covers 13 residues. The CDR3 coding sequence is TGTGCCAGCAGCCAAACAGGGAACACTGAAGCTTTCTTT. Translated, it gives CASSQTGNTEAFF.

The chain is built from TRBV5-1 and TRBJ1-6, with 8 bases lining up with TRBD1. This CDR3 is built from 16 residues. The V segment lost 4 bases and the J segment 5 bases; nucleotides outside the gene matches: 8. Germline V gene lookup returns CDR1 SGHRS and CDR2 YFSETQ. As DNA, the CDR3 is TGCGCCAGCAGCCCTCGCGGACAGGGCGATAATTCACCCCTCCACTTT. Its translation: CASSPRGQGDNSPLHF.

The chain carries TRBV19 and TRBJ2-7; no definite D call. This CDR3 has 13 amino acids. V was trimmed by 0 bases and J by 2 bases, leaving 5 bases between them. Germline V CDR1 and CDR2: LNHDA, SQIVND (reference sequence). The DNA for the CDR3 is TGTGCCAGTAGTATAGAGGTAGCCTACGAGCAGTACTTC. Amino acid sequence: CASSIEVAYEQYF.

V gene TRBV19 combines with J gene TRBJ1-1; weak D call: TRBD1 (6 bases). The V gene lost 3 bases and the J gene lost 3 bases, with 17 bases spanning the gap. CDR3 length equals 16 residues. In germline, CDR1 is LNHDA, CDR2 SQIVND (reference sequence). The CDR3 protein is CASSIWTQGPDTEAFF. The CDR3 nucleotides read TGTGCCAGTAGTATCTGGACCCAGGGGCCAGACACTGAAGCTTTCTTT.

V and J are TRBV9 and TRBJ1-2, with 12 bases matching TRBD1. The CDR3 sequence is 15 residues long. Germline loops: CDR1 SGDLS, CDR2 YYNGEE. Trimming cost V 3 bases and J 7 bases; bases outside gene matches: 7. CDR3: CASSARDRGLSGYTF. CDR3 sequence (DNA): TGTGCCAGCAGCGCAAGGGACAGGGGGCTGAGTGGCTACACCTTC.

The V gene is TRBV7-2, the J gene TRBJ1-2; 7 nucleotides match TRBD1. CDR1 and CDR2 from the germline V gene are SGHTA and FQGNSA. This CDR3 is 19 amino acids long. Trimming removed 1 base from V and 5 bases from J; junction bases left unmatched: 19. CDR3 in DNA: TGTGCCAGCAGCTTAGATACTCGTCTGGGGGACAGAGCCAATTATGGCTACACCTTC. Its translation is CASSLDTRLGDRANYGYTF.

The CDR3 reads CAWSLQGAREQFF. Here the CDR3 DNA reads TGTGCCTGGAGTCTACAGGGGGCTCGGGAGCAGTTCTTC. The genes are TRBV30 and TRBJ2-1, with 9 bases identical to TRBD1. This CDR3 spans 13 amino acids. The germline V gene encodes CDR1 GTSNPN and CDR2 SVGIG (reference sequence). The J segment lost 10 bases and the V segment lost 2 bases, leaving 6 bases of the junction unmatched. The full variable domain, in which reference TRBV30 and TRBJ2-1 provide the parts outside the CDR3, is SQTIHQWPATLVQPVGSPLSLECTVEGTSNPNLYWYRQAAGRGLQLLFYSVGIGQISSEVPQNLSASRPQDRQFILSSKKLLLSDSGFYLCAWSLQGAREQFFGPGTRLTVL.

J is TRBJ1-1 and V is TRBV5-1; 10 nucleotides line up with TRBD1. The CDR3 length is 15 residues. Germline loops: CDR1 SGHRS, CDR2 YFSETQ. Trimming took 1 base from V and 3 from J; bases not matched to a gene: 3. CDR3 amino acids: CASSLSGTGDTEAFF. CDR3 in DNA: TGCGCCAGCAGCTTGTCCGGGACAGGGGACACTGAAGCTTTCTTT. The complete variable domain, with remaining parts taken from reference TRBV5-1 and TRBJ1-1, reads KAGVTQTPRYLIKTRGQQVTLSCSPISGHRSVSWYQQTPGQGLQFLFEYFSETQRNKGNFPGRFSGRQFSNSRSEMNVSTLELGDSALYLCASSLSGTGDTEAFFGQGTRLTVV.

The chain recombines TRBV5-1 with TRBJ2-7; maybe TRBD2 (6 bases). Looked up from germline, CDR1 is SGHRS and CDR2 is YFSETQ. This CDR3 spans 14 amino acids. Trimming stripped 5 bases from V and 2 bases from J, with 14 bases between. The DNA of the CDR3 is TGCGCCAGCAGGGGTCTCGGGGGAACCTACGAGCAGTACTTC. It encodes CASRGLGGTYEQYF.

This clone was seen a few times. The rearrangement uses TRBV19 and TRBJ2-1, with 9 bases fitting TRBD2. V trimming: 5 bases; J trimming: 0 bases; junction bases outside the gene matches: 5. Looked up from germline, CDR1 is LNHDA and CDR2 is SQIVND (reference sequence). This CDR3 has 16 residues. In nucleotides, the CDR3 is TGTGCCAGTAGTCGAGGACTAGCGAGCTCCTACAATGAGCAGTTCTTC. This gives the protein CASSRGLASSYNEQFF. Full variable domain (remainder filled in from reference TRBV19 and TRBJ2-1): DGGITQSPKYLFRKEGQNVTLSCEQNLNHDAMYWYRQDPGQGLRLIYYSQIVNDFQKGDIAEGYSVSREKKESFPLTVTSAQKNPTAFYLCASSRGLASSYNEQFFGPGTRLTVL.

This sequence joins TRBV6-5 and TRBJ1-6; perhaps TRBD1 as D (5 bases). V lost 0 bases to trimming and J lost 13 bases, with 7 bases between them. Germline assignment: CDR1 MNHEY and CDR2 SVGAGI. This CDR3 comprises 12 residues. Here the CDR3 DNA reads TGTGCCAGCAGTTACTCGAAGGGGCCCCTCCACTTT. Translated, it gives CASSYSKGPLHF.

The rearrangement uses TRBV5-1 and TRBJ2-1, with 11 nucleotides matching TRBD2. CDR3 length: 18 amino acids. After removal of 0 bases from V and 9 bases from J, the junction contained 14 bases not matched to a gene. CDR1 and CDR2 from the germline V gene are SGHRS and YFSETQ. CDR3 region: CASSLADVWLAGGGEQFF. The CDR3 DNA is TGCGCCAGCAGCTTGGCCGATGTGTGGCTAGCGGGAGGAGGTGAGCAGTTCTTC.

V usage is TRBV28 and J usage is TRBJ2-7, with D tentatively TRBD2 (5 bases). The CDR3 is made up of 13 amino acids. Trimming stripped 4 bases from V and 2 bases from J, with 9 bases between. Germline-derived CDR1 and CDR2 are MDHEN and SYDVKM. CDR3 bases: TGTGCCAGCAGTTACCCCGGGACCTACGAGCAGTACTTC. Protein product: CASSYPGTYEQYF.

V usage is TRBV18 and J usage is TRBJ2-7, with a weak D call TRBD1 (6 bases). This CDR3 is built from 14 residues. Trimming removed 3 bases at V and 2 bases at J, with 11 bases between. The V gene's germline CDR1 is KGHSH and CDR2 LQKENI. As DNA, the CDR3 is TGTGCCAGCTCACCCCGACGGGACACCTACGAGCAGTACTTC. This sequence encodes CASSPRRDTYEQYF.

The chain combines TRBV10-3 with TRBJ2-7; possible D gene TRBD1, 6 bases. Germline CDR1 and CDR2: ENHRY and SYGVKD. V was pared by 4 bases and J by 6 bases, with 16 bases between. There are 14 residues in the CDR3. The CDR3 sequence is CAISVGQTLGEQYF. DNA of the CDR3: TGTGCCATCAGTGTTGGACAGACCCTCGGCGAGCAGTACTTC.

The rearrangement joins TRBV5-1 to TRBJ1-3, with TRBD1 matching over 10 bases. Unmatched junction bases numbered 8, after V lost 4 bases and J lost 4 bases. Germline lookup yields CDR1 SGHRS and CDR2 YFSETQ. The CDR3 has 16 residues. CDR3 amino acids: CASSPRQGALGNTIYF. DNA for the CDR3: TGCGCCAGCAGCCCTCGACAGGGGGCGTTAGGAAACACCATATATTTT.

The CDR3 region is CASSPLGAGDYF. CDR3 DNA: TGTGCCAGCAGCCCGCTTGGCGCGGGAGATTACTTC. The chain joins TRBV7-6 to TRBJ2-7; 7 nucleotides align to TRBD2. With V trimmed by 5 bases and J by 13 bases, 11 bases remained unmatched. The CDR3 is 12 amino acids. From germline, CDR1 is SGHVS and CDR2 FNYEAQ.

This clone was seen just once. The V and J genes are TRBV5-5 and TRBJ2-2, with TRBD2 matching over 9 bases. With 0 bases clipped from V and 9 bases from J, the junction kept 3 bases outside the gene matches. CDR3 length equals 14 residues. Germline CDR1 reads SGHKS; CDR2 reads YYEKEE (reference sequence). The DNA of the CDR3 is TGTGCCAGCAGCTTGGCTAGCGGGATCAGGGAGCTGTTTTTT. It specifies CASSLASGIRELFF.

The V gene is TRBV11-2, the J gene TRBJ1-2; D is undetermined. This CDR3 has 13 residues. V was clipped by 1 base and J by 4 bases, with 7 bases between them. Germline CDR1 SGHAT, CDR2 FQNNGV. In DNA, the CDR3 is TGTGCCAGCAGCTTAGCAGGAAGCTATGGCTACACCTTC. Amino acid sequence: CASSLAGSYGYTF.

This CDR3 reads CASSFGTSGHNEQFF. The DNA of the CDR3 is TGTGCCAGCAGCTTCGGGACTAGCGGACACAATGAGCAGTTCTTC. The rearrangement links TRBV3-1 (or the pseudogene TRBV3-2) to TRBJ2-1, with TRBD2 identical over 11 bases. V lost 5 bases and J lost 5; bases outside the gene matches: 5. CDR3 length: 15 amino acids. Germline V gene data show CDR1 as LGHDT and CDR2 as YNNKEL (reference sequence).

The CDR3 is CASSLDTSGRADTQYF. The DNA of the CDR3 is TGTGCCAGCAGCTTAGATACTAGCGGGAGGGCAGATACGCAGTATTTT. The chain links TRBV11-2 to TRBJ2-3, with 13 bases identical to TRBD2. The germline CDR1 and CDR2 sequences are SGHAT and FQNNGV. The CDR3 has 16 residues. Trimming cost V 0 bases and J 4 bases; bases outside gene matches: 1. The full variable domain, with the rest looked up from reference TRBV11-2 and TRBJ2-3, is EAGVAQSPRYKIIEKRQSVAFWCNPISGHATLYWYQQILGQGPKLLIQFQNNGVVDDSQLPKDRFSAERLKGVDSTLKIQPAKLEDSAVYLCASSLDTSGRADTQYFGPGTRLTVL.

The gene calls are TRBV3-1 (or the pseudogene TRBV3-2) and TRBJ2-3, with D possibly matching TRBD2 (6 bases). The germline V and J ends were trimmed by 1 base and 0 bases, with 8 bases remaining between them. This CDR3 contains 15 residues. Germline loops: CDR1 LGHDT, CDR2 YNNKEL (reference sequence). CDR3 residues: CASSQGGTSTDTQYF. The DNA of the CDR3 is TGTGCCAGCAGCCAAGGCGGGACGAGCACAGATACGCAGTATTTT.

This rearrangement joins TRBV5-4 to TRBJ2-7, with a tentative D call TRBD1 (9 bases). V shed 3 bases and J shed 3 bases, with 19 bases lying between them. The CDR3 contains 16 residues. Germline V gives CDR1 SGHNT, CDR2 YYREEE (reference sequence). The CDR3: CASSSGGGTGIYEQYF. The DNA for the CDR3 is TGTGCCAGCAGCTCGGGAGGGGGGACAGGGATCTACGAGCAGTACTTC.

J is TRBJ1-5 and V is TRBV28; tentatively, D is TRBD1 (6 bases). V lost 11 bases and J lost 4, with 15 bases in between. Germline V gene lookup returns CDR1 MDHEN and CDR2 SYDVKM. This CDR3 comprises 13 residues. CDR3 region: CAARRGWNQPQHF. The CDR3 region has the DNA TGTGCCGCCCGCAGGGGCTGGAATCAGCCCCAGCATTTT.

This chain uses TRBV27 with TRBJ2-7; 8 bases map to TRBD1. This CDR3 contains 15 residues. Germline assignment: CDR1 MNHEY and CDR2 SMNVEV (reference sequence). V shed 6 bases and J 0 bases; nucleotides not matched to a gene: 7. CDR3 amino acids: CASRPHTGGSYEQYF. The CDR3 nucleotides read TGTGCCAGCAGGCCCCACACAGGGGGCTCCTACGAGCAGTACTTC.

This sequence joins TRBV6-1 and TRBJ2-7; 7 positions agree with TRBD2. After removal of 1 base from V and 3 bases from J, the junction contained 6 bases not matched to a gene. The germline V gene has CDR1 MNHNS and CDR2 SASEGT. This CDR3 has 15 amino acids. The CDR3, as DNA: TGTGCCAGCAGTGAAGGCAGGGTAGCGGGCTACGAGCAGTACTTC. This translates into CASSEGRVAGYEQYF.

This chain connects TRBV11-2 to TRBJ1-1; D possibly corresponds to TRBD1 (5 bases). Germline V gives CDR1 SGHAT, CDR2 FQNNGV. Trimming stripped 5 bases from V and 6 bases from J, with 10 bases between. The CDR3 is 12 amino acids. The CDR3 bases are TGTGCCAGCAGCCCACGGGGGGCTGAAGCTTTCTTT. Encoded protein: CASSPRGAEAFF.

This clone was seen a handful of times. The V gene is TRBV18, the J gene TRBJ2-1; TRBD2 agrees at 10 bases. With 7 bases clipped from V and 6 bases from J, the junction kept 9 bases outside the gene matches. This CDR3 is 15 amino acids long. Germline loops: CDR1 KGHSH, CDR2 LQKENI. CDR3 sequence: CASLELAGGGNEQFF. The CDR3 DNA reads TGTGCCAGCTTAGAGTTAGCGGGAGGAGGCAATGAGCAGTTCTTC.

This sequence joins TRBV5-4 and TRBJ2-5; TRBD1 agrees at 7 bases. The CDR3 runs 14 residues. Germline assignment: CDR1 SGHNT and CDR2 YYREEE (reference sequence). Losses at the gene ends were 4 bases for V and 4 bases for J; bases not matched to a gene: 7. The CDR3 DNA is TGTGCCAGCAGCCAGGGACAGAGCACAGAGACCCAGTACTTC. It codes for CASSQGQSTETQYF. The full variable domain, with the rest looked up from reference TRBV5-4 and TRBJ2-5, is ETGVTQSPTHLIKTRGQQVTLRCSSQSGHNTVSWYQQALGQGPQFIFQYYREEENGRGNFPPRFSGLQFPNYSSELNVNALELDDSALYLCASSQGQSTETQYFGPGTRLLVL.